The 26 T cell receptor beta chains below all came from one sample that was sequenced in a study of blood T cell repertoires in COVID-19. Repertoires were generated with immunoSEQ multiplex PCR, while TCRdb's copy carries only in-frame clones and drops some. This sample has around 150,000 clones, with roughly 89% found just once. Source material: peripheral blood. All receptors derive from a woman aged 70 to 79 with COVID-19, enrolled during active disease.

This clone was picked up a small number of times. The chain joins TRBV5-5 to TRBJ1-1; D unclear. V was trimmed by 3 bases and J by 7 bases, leaving 19 bases between them. This CDR3 comprises 15 residues. Germline V gives CDR1 SGHKS, CDR2 YYEKEE (reference sequence). In DNA form, the CDR3 reads TGTGCCAGCAGCTCCGGCGGGTGGAGCGGGTTTGAAGCTTTCTTT. Translated, it gives CASSSGGWSGFEAFF.

V usage is TRBV28 and J usage is TRBJ1-1; D unclear. V dropped 11 bases and J dropped 3 bases, with 13 bases sitting between them. The CDR3 is made up of 12 amino acids. Germline V gene sequence: CDR1 MDHEN, CDR2 SYDVKM. For the CDR3, the DNA is TGTGCCGCCGGTGGTGGTGACACTGAAGCTTTCTTT. This codes for CAAGGGDTEAFF. Full variable domain (missing parts from reference TRBV28 and TRBJ1-1): DVKVTQSSRYLVKRTGEKVFLECVQDMDHENMFWYRQDPGLGLRLIYFSYDVKMKEKGDIPEGYSVSREKKERFSLILESASTNQTSMYLCAAGGGDTEAFFGQGTRLTVV.

The rearrangement joins TRBV5-8 to TRBJ2-7; 12 bases line up with TRBD1. The V and J ends lost 4 bases and 4 bases, in that order; junction bases with no gene match: 12. From germline, CDR1 is SGHTS and CDR2 YDEGEE. This CDR3 region has 17 residues. CDR3 nucleotide sequence: TGTGCCAGCAGCCAACTGGGACAGGGGGCTTTTGGGTACGAGCAGTACTTC. Its translation is CASSQLGQGAFGYEQYF.

For this clone: One end of the junction is discordant with germline, which a read error may explain. The chain links TRBV12-3 or TRBV12-4 to TRBJ2-3; a weak D match, TRBD2 (6 bases). The CDR3 contains 13 residues. The CDR3: CASSPLEGLASGF. CDR3 bases: TGTGCCAGCAGCCCATTGGAGGGGCTAGCGAGCGGTTTT.

The chain combines TRBV5-6 with TRBJ2-5, with 9 bases aligning to TRBD2. The CDR3 spans 15 residues. Unmatched junction bases numbered 2, after V lost 0 bases and J lost 2 bases. Per germline, CDR1 SGHDT and CDR2 YYEEEE. The CDR3 bases are TGTGCCAGCAGCTTGGGCGGGGGGGGACAAGAGACCCAGTACTTC. This encodes CASSLGGGGQETQYF.

The chain combines TRBV3-1 (or the pseudogene TRBV3-2) with TRBJ2-7; TRBD2 might be the D (7 bases). The V gene lost 4 bases and the J gene lost 4 bases, with 14 bases spanning the gap. CDR1 is LGHDT, CDR2 YNNKEL, per germline (reference sequence). This CDR3 is 14 amino acids long. DNA of the CDR3: TGTGCCAGCAGCCTGGAGGGGGGGCCATACGAGCAGTACTTC. It translates to CASSLEGGPYEQYF.

The chain recombines TRBV3-1 (or the pseudogene TRBV3-2) with TRBJ2-2, with D maybe TRBD2 (6 bases). The germline CDR1 and CDR2 sequences are LGHDT and YNNKEL (reference sequence). The CDR3 length is 13 residues. V lost 8 bases to trimming and J lost 6 bases, with 13 bases between them. DNA for the CDR3: TGTGCCAGCGGAGGGGCCCCCGCCGGGGAGCTGTTTTTT. It encodes CASGGAPAGELFF.

The genes are TRBV6-2 or TRBV6-3 and TRBJ2-7; D is possibly TRBD2 (6 bases). Germline V lookup: CDR1 MNHEY, CDR2 SVGEGT. The CDR3 runs to 15 residues. The V gene lost 2 bases and the J gene lost 2 bases, with 13 bases spanning the gap. In nucleotides, the CDR3 is TGTGCCAGCAGTTACCGGGGGACCGCTCCCTACGAGCAGTACTTC. Translated, it gives CASSYRGTAPYEQYF.

This clone was seen once. The V and J genes are TRBV2 and TRBJ1-5; 7 bases align to TRBD1. The CDR3 spans 13 residues. After removal of 7 bases from V and 2 bases from J, the junction contained 2 bases not matched to a gene. Germline CDR1 SNHLY, CDR2 FYNNEI. This CDR3 reads CASNQGGNQPQHF. In DNA, the CDR3 is TGTGCCAGCAATCAGGGGGGCAATCAGCCCCAGCATTTT.

The rearrangement uses TRBV4-1 and TRBJ1-4, with TRBD1 matching 9 bases. Losses at the gene ends were 4 bases for V and 2 bases for J; bases not matched to a gene: 8. Germline loops: CDR1 MGHRA, CDR2 YSYEKL. The CDR3 covers 17 residues. The CDR3, as DNA: TGCGCCAGCAGCCCATCGGACAGGGGCTTTACTAATGAAAAACTGTTTTTT. Protein sequence: CASSPSDRGFTNEKLFF.

This clone has ten or more counts. V gene TRBV7-8 combines with J gene TRBJ2-1; 7 bases fit TRBD1. CDR3 size: 15 residues. Losses at the gene ends were 7 bases for V and 0 bases for J; bases not matched to a gene: 6. Germline loops: CDR1 SGHVS, CDR2 FQNEAQ. For the CDR3, the DNA is TGTGCCAGCATGGCGACAGGGAGCTCCTACAATGAGCAGTTCTTC. It is translated as CASMATGSSYNEQFF.

This chain connects TRBV6-1 to TRBJ1-2; D is uncertain. V was clipped by 2 bases and J by 1 base, with 2 bases between them. This CDR3 has 12 amino acids. The germline V gene has CDR1 MNHNS and CDR2 SASEGT. CDR3 sequence: CASSELNYGYTF. Here the CDR3 DNA reads TGTGCCAGCAGTGAACTTAACTATGGCTACACCTTC.

The rearrangement uses TRBV25-1 and TRBJ2-7, with D possibly matching TRBD2 (5 bases). The V and J ends lost 6 bases and 3 bases respectively, with 12 bases between them. Germline V gene data show CDR1 as MGHDK and CDR2 as SYGVNS. CDR3 length: 13 amino acids. CDR3 coding DNA: TGTGCCAGCAGAAGGACTTTCCTCTACGAGCAGTACTTC. Its translation: CASRRTFLYEQYF.

The chain carries TRBV6-1 and TRBJ1-4, with D tentatively TRBD1 (6 bases). Per germline, CDR1 MNHNS and CDR2 SASEGT. This CDR3 is built from 14 residues. Deletions cut 0 bases from V and 15 bases from J, with 17 bases between. The CDR3 spells CASSEAAAGAKMFF. CDR3 DNA: TGTGCCAGCAGTGAAGCGGCGGCAGGGGCTAAGATGTTTTTT.

This chain uses TRBV2 with TRBJ1-5; D uncertain. This CDR3 has 14 residues. Germline values: CDR1 SNHLY, CDR2 FYNNEI. With 0 bases removed from V and 11 bases from J, the gap between germline ends came to 14 bases. The CDR3 spells CASSEALGERAQHF. The DNA for the CDR3 is TGTGCCAGCAGTGAAGCGCTAGGTGAACGGGCCCAGCATTTT.

The CDR3 sequence is CASSRQSQGYNEQFF. CDR3 sequence (DNA): TGTGCCAGCAGCAGACAGTCCCAGGGCTACAATGAGCAGTTCTTC. The gene calls are TRBV9 and TRBJ2-1; D might be TRBD1 (5 bases). Trimming removed 4 bases from V and 3 bases from J, with 14 bases in between. The CDR3 loop spans 15 amino acids. Germline assignment: CDR1 SGDLS and CDR2 YYNGEE.

The V call is TRBV7-2, the J call TRBJ2-5, with 16 bases matching TRBD2. The CDR3 contains 17 residues. Germline values: CDR1 SGHTA, CDR2 FQGNSA. J lost 3 bases, V lost 5 bases, and 6 bases had no gene match. The CDR3 bases are TGTGCCAGCAGCCCCCCGGGACTAGCGGGGGGGGAAGAGACCCAGTACTTC. The encoded protein is CASSPPGLAGGEETQYF.

The chain has TRBV6-5 and TRBJ2-5; tentative D call: TRBD2 (5 bases). V was pared by 2 bases and J by 2 bases, with 6 bases between. The CDR3 consists of 13 residues. Germline V gene sequence: CDR1 MNHEY, CDR2 SVGAGI. The CDR3 DNA reads TGTGCCAGCAGTTACCCGGGGCAAGAGACCCAGTACTTC. This gives the protein CASSYPGQETQYF.

The chain carries TRBV5-1 and TRBJ1-2; perhaps TRBD1 as D (5 bases). This CDR3 has 14 residues. The germline V gene has CDR1 SGHRS and CDR2 YFSETQ. Trimming shortened V by 0 bases and J by 3 bases, and 9 bases separated the two germline ends. The chain's CDR3 is CASSLDSGYYGYTF. The DNA for the CDR3 is TGCGCCAGCAGCTTGGATTCAGGGTACTATGGCTACACCTTC.

The count of this clone is one. J is TRBJ2-3 and V is TRBV6-5; 9 positions match TRBD1. V shed 6 bases and J 14 bases; nucleotides not matched to a gene: 18. The V gene's germline CDR1 is MNHEY and CDR2 SVGAGI. The CDR3 runs 15 residues. In DNA form, the CDR3 reads TGTGCCAGCAGGGTCCGAAGGACAGGGGAGGCCCCGCTGTATTTT. Its protein product is CASRVRRTGEAPLYF.

The chain is built from TRBV11-2 and TRBJ1-6; no definite D call. CDR3 length: 13 amino acids. CDR1 SGHAT and CDR2 FQNNGV come from the germline V gene. V gave up 4 bases and J gave up 7 bases, with 8 bases separating them. The CDR3 bases are TGTGCCAGCAGCTCCTCGCGGAATTCACCCCTCCACTTT. Translation gives CASSSSRNSPLHF.

The V gene is TRBV3-1 (or the pseudogene TRBV3-2), the J gene TRBJ1-1, with D hard to call. Germline values: CDR1 LGHDT, CDR2 YNNKEL (reference sequence). V gave up 3 bases and J gave up 9 bases, with 11 bases separating them. This CDR3 comprises 12 residues. The CDR3 spells CASSHTVTKAFF. In nucleotides, the CDR3 is TGTGCCAGCAGCCATACGGTGACTAAAGCTTTCTTT.

V usage is TRBV28 and J usage is TRBJ2-5; 12 bases are shared with TRBD2. Germline V CDR1 and CDR2: MDHEN, SYDVKM. Trimming at V came to 2 bases and at J to 5 bases, leaving 6 bases not matched to a gene. The CDR3 loop spans 16 amino acids. The DNA of the CDR3 is TGTGCCAGCAGTTTAGCTAGCGGGGGGGTACGGGAGACCCAGTACTTC. Translated: CASSLASGGVRETQYF.

The chain combines TRBV5-5 with TRBJ1-1, with D perhaps TRBD1 (6 bases). V lost 3 bases and J 6 bases, leaving 15 bases between the germline ends. This CDR3 comprises 14 residues. CDR1 is SGHKS and CDR2 is YYEKEE in the germline V gene (reference sequence). As DNA, the CDR3 is TGTGCCAGCAGCTCCCAAAACAGGGTCGCTGAAGCTTTCTTT. Amino acids: CASSSQNRVAEAFF.

The J gene is TRBJ1-1, the V gene TRBV7-9, with a possible D match to TRBD1 (5 bases). The CDR3 runs 15 residues. Germline V gives CDR1 SEHNR, CDR2 FQNEAQ (reference sequence). V lost 0 bases, J lost 11 bases, and 19 bases lay in between. The CDR3 coding sequence is TGTGCCAGCAGCTTAGCGCAGGGTGGTTTCATCGGGGCTTTCTTT. This codes for CASSLAQGGFIGAFF.

The chain recombines TRBV3-1 (or the pseudogene TRBV3-2) with TRBJ1-4; 8 bases agree with TRBD1. The CDR3 covers 16 residues. J was trimmed by 8 bases and V by 4 bases; bases with no gene match: 12. CDR1 LGHDT and CDR2 YNNKEL come from the germline V gene (reference sequence). The CDR3 nucleotides read TGTGCCAGCAGCCGTAAGTCCGGGACAGGATCCGAAAAACTGTTTTTT. It encodes CASSRKSGTGSEKLFF.